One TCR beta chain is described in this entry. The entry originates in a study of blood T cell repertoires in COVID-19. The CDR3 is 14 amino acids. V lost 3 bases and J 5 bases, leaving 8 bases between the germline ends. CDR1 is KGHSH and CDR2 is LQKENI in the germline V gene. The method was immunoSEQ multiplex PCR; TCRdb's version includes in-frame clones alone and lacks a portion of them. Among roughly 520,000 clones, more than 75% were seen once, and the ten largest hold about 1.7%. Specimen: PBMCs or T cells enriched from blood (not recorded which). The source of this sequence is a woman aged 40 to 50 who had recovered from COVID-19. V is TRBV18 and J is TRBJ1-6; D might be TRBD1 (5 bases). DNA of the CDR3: TGTGCCAGCTCACCGACAGTCAATAATTCACCCCTCCACTTT. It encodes CASSPTVNNSPLHF.